These T cell receptor beta chains were read from a single sample in a study of monozygotic twins with cystic fibrosis. Only in-frame clones appear in the TCRdb table, and some are missing; sequencing was by immunoSEQ multiplex PCR. The top ten clones hold 0.88% of a sample with roughly 28,000 clones, around four fifths of them seen once. What was sequenced was blood. These receptors were collected from a girl aged 2-9 years with cystic fibrosis. Each CDR3 is given with its conserved first and last residue. A D gene is named only where the DNA matches it firmly. The size of a clone is reported for some rows only, either as once, few or many, or as a class for expanded clones.

TRBJ1-1 14 NA TRBV28 NA TGTGCCAGCAGTTTAGGCCGGTGGAACACTGAAGCTTTCTTT CASSLGRWNTEAFF
TRBJ1-5 15 NA TRBV11-2 NA TGTGCCAGCAGCTTAGAGGGGGGTCTAAATCAGCCCCAGCATTTT CASSLEGGLNQPQHF
TRBJ1-1 15 NA TRBV7-2 TRBD1 TGTGCCAGCAGCTTAGGAGGGACAGGGGAAACTGAAGCTTTCTTT CASSLGGTGETEAFF
TRBJ2-7 13 NA TRBV9 TRBD1 TGTGCCAGCAGCCCCTACAGGGGGTTCGAGCAGTACTTC CASSPYRGFEQYF
TRBJ1-2 13 once TRBV30 NA TGTGCCTGGAGTGTCTCACAGGGATATGGCTACACCTTC CAWSVSQGYGYTF
TRBJ1-2 16 NA TRBV7-9 TRBD1 TGTGCCAGCAGCCCCAGGGGGAGCCCCTATGGTTATGGCTACACCTTC CASSPRGSPYGYGYTF
TRBJ1-1 15 NA TRBV14 NA TGTGCCAGCAGCCAATGGGACGGGTGGGGCACTGAAGCTTTCTTT CASSQWDGWGTEAFF
TRBJ2-1 15 NA TRBV2 TRBD2 TGTGCCAGCAGTGCTAGTAGCGGGAGCGGCAATGAGCAGTTCTTC CASSASSGSGNEQFF
TRBJ1-4 16 NA TRBV5-6 NA TGTGCCAGCAGCTTAGGACAGCTAGCAACTAATGAAAAACTGTTTTTT CASSLGQLATNEKLFF
TRBJ1-3 15 NA TRBV5-1 NA TGCGCCAGCAGCTTGGGGAGGGGACCTGGAAACACCATATATTTT CASSLGRGPGNTIYF
TRBJ2-3 13 NA TRBV27 NA TGTGCCAGCGGTCCATACGAAGCAGATACGCAGTATTTT CASGPYEADTQYF
TRBJ1-1 12 NA TRBV30 NA TGTGCCTGGAGTGTTGTGCGGTTGGGAGCTTTCTTT CAWSVVRLGAFF
TRBJ2-2 14 NA TRBV5-1 NA TGCGCCAGCAGCTTGTATGAGGGAACCGGGGAGCTGTTTTTT CASSLYEGTGELFF
TRBJ1-4 13 NA TRBV15 NA TGTGCCACCAGCAGAGCCCGCTTTCAAGAACTGTTTTTT CATSRARFQELFF
TRBJ1-1 13 NA TRBV7-2 TRBD1 TGTGCCAGCAGCCAGGGGGCGAACACTGAAGCTTTCTTT CASSQGANTEAFF
TRBJ2-1 19 NA TRBV7-2 NA TGTGCCAGCAGCTCCGAAAAGATCCGGGGGAGCCACTCCTACAATGAGCAGTTCTTC CASSSEKIRGSHSYNEQFF
TRBJ2-7 13 NA TRBV27 TRBD1 TGTGCCAGCAAGGACAGGGGGCGCCTCGAGCAGTACTTC CASKDRGRLEQYF
TRBJ1-1 14 NA TRBV5-6 NA TGTGCCAGCAGCTTGAGGGGGGCTGGTACTTCGGCTTTCTTT CASSLRGAGTSAFF
TRBJ2-7 14 once TRBV30 TRBD1 TGTGCCTGGAGTGTGGGACAGAAGCCCTACGAGCAGTACTTC CAWSVGQKPYEQYF
TRBJ1-6 15 NA TRBV28 TRBD1 TGTGCCAGCAGAACATATGGGACAGGGAATTCACCCCTCCACTTT CASRTYGTGNSPLHF
TRBJ2-7 15 NA TRBV6-1 NA TGTGCCAGCAGTGAAGCAGTGAGACGGCTCGGGAGTACGATCTTC CASSEAVRRLGSTIF
TRBJ1-1 14 NA TRBV18 NA TGTGCCAGCTCTCGCGAAAGGGAGAACACTGAAGCTTTCTTT CASSRERENTEAFF
TRBJ2-1 16 NA TRBV7-9 TRBD1 TGTGCCAGCAGCTTCTACAGGGGGAGCTCCTACAATGAGCAGTTCTTC CASSFYRGSSYNEQFF
TRBJ2-2 14 once TRBV7-8 NA TGTGCCAGCAGCTTAGCGGGTAGCACCGGGGAGCTGTTTTTT CASSLAGSTGELFF
TRBJ1-1 12 once TRBV4-1 NA TGCGCCAGCAGCCAAGATGGGAGAGAAGCTTTCTTT CASSQDGREAFF
TRBJ2-7 13 NA TRBV6-1 NA TGTGCCAGCAATTTCGAGGAACACTACGAGCAGTACTTC CASNFEEHYEQYF
TRBJ1-2 14 NA TRBV29-1 NA TGCAGCGTAACCACACTTTACGGGGACTATGGCTACACCTTC CSVTTLYGDYGYTF
TRBJ2-1 14 once TRBV2 NA TGTGCCAGCAGTCCGGCCACCAGGCCGTATGAGCAGTTCTTC CASSPATRPYEQFF
TRBJ2-2 16 NA TRBV11-3 TRBD2 TGTGCCAGCAGCCCGACTAGCGGGCCGAACACCGGGGAGCTGTTTTTT CASSPTSGPNTGELFF
TRBJ2-7 14 few TRBV19 NA TGTGCCAGTAGTACGGCCGGACGGATTTACGAGCAGTACTTC CASSTAGRIYEQYF
TRBJ1-4 16 NA TRBV19 NA TGTGCCAGTAGGCCGACAATAGCGGCAACTAATGAAAAACTGTTTTTT CASRPTIAATNEKLFF
TRBJ1-1 13 NA TRBV5-1 NA TGCGCCAGCAGCAGTGGACACAGCAATGAAGCTTTCTTT CASSSGHSNEAFF
TRBJ2-3 14 few TRBV5-1 NA TGCGCCAGCAGCCCGCGCGGGGTGGCAGATACGCAGTATTTT CASSPRGVADTQYF
TRBJ2-7 12 NA TRBV6-5 NA TGTGCCAGCAGCCCCGGCCTGTACGAGCAGTACTTC CASSPGLYEQYF
TRBJ2-7 16 NA TRBV15 TRBD1 TGTGCCACCAGCAGAGATCGTAGGGGGCAGAATTTCGAGCAGTACTTC CATSRDRRGQNFEQYF
TRBJ1-1 13 NA TRBV25-1 NA TGTGCCAGCAGCGTGGATCAGAACACTGAAGCTTTCTTT CASSVDQNTEAFF
TRBJ2-2 17 NA TRBV5-4 TRBD2 TGTGCCAGCAGCTTGGTGTCTAGCGGGCCGAACACCGGGGAGCTGTTTTTT CASSLVSSGPNTGELFF
TRBJ2-3 15 NA TRBV6-1 TRBD2 TGTGCCAGCAGTGAAGAAACGGGACTAGCGGGATTAAAGCATTTT CASSEETGLAGLKHF
TRBJ1-1 15 NA TRBV2 NA TGTGCCAGCAGTGAAGAGGAGGCTGGGTACACTGAAGCTTTCTTT CASSEEEAGYTEAFF
TRBJ1-1 13 NA TRBV27 TRBD1 TGTGCCAGCACGGACAGGGGAGGCACTGAAGCTTTCTTT CASTDRGGTEAFF
TRBJ2-7 15 once TRBV5-1 TRBD1 TGCGCCAGCAGCTTGGGGGGACAGGTTAGCTACGAGCAGTACTTC CASSLGGQVSYEQYF
TRBJ2-7 14 NA TRBV9 TRBD2 TGTGCCAGCAGCACTAGCGGGAGTACCGACGAGCAGTACTTC CASSTSGSTDEQYF
TRBJ1-1 16 NA TRBV14 NA TGTGCCAGCAGCCAAGATGCTGGCTGGATGAACACTGAAGCTTTCTTT CASSQDAGWMNTEAFF
TRBJ2-7 16 NA TRBV5-6 TRBD2 TGTGCCAGCAGCTTTCGGACTAGCGGGAGGGCGGGTGAGCAGTACTTC CASSFRTSGRAGEQYF
TRBJ1-4 12 NA TRBV19 NA TGTGCCAGTAGTATGACGGAAGAAAAACTGTTTTTT CASSMTEEKLFF
TRBJ2-7 14 NA TRBV7-2 NA TGTGCCAGCAGCTACCGGGACGGGCCCTACGAGCAGTACTTC CASSYRDGPYEQYF
TRBJ2-7 14 few TRBV7-9 NA TGTGCCAGCAGCTTAGAAGAAACCCACTACGAGCAGTACTTC CASSLEETHYEQYF
TRBJ2-1 16 NA TRBV19 NA TGTGCCAGTAGTATAGAAAGGCAGGGATTAGGCAATGAGCAGTTCTTC CASSIERQGLGNEQFF
TRBJ2-3 15 NA TRBV5-4 NA TGTGCCAGCAGCTTGGGTCCGGGACTCACAGATACGCAGTATTTT CASSLGPGLTDTQYF
TRBJ2-1 17 NA TRBV29-1 NA TGCAGCGTCCCGGGCCTACTGGCCCCCAAACCCGCGGGTGAGCAGTTCTTC CSVPGLLAPKPAGEQFF
TRBJ2-7 15 NA TRBV21-1 NA TGTGCCAGCAGCAATGGTACTACTTACTCCTACGAGCAGTACTTC CASSNGTTYSYEQYF
TRBJ1-4 13 NA TRBV7-9 NA TGTGCCAGCAGCTTAGCAACTAATGAAAAACTGTTTTTT CASSLATNEKLFF
TRBJ1-5 16 NA TRBV7-3 NA TGTGCCAGCAGCGACCCTTTCCCGGGACTTAATCAGCCCCAGCATTTT CASSDPFPGLNQPQHF
TRBJ1-5 15 NA TRBV27 NA TGTGCCAGCAGTTTAAAACCTTATAGCAATCAGCCCCAGCATTTT CASSLKPYSNQPQHF
TRBJ1-1 16 NA TRBV11-2 NA TGTGCCAGCAGCTTAGATCGTTACAGGTGGAACACTGAAGCTTTCTTT CASSLDRYRWNTEAFF
TRBJ2-2 21 once TRBV12-5 TRBD2 TGTGCTAGTGGTTTGGTGGTGGGTGACAGCGGGAGGTTACCGAACACCGGGGAGCTGTTTTTT CASGLVVGDSGRLPNTGELFF
TRBJ2-3 15 NA TRBV5-1 NA TGCGCCAGCAGCTTGGCCGACGGGAGCACAGATACGCAGTATTTT CASSLADGSTDTQYF
TRBJ2-5 15 NA TRBV4-1 NA TGCGCCAGCAGCCAAGTGTGGGGGACACAAGAGACCCAGTACTTC CASSQVWGTQETQYF
TRBJ2-5 15 NA TRBV7-6 TRBD1 TGTGCCAGCAGCTCGGGGACAGGGGGCCTGGAGACCCAGTACTTC CASSSGTGGLETQYF
TRBJ2-1 15 NA TRBV6-5 TRBD2 TGTGCCAGCAGTCCGACTAGCGGGAGAACAGGCGAGCAGTTCTTC CASSPTSGRTGEQFF